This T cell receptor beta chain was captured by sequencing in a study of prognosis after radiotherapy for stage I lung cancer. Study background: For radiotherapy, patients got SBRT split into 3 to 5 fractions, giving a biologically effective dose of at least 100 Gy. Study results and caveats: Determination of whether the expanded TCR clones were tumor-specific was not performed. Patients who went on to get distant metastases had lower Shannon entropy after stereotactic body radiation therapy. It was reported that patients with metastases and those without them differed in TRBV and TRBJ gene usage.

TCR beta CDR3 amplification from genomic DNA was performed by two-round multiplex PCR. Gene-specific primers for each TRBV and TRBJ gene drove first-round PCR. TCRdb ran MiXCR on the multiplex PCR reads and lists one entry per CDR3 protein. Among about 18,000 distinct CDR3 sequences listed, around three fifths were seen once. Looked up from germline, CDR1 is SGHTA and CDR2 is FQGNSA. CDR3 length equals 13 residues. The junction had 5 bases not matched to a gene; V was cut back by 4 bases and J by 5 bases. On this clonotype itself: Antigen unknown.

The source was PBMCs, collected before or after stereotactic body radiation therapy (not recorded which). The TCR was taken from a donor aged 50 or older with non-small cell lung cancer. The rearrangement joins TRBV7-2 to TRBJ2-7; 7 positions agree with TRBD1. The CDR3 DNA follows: TGTGCCAGCAGCTGGCCAGGGGGAAACGAGCAGTACTTC. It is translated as CASSWPGGNEQYF.